These T cell receptor beta chains were read from a single sample in a study of PD-L1 blockade in urothelial cancer. The method was immunoSEQ multiplex PCR; TCRdb's version includes in-frame clones alone and lacks a portion of them. The repertoire holds tens of thousands of clones, with 65% to 85% as singletons. Sample: PBMCs, taken around atezolizumab (anti-PD-L1) treatment. The source of these receptors is a man aged 55 to 70 with urothelial cancer. The CDR3 runs from the conserved cysteine through the conserved F or W. The order of the fields is clone size, V gene, J gene, D gene, CDR3 protein, CDR3 DNA. D genes are given only for firm matches. Rows may omit the clone size; those that give it use once, few, many or a size class.

.	TRBV7-6	TRBJ1-3	TRBD1	CASSPAGQISGNTIYF	TGTGCCAGCAGCCCCGCGGGACAGATCTCTGGAAACACCATATATTTT
.	TRBV11-2	TRBJ2-7	.	CASSLGGEIYEQYF	TGTGCCAGCAGCTTAGGCGGGGAAATCTACGAGCAGTACTTC
few	TRBV6-5	TRBJ1-1	.	CASSNGQLNTEAFF	TGTGCCAGCAGCAACGGTCAATTGAACACTGAAGCTTTCTTT
.	TRBV5-1	TRBJ1-2	.	CASRGDYGYTF	TGCGCCAGCCGGGGTGACTATGGCTACACCTTC
once	TRBV21-1	TRBJ1-5	.	CASSKVGTGVCQPQHF	TGTGCCAGCAGCAAAGTAGGGACAGGGGTTTGTCAGCCCCAGCATTTT
.	TRBV7-2	TRBJ1-2	.	CASSLERGTGYGYTF	TGTGCCAGCAGCTTAGAAAGGGGCACAGGCTATGGCTACACCTTC
.	TRBV28	TRBJ2-7	TRBD2	CASSGSGTSATYEQYF	TGTGCCAGCAGCGGTTCCGGGACTAGCGCTACCTACGAGCAGTACTTC
.	TRBV10-2	TRBJ1-6	TRBD1	CASSESTGPKGISPLHF	TGCGCCAGCAGTGAGTCGACAGGGCCAAAGGGGATCTCACCCCTCCACTTT
.	TRBV5-1	TRBJ2-1	.	CASSLDLSSYNEQFF	TGCGCCAGCAGCTTGGACCTGAGCTCCTACAATGAGCAGTTCTTC
.	TRBV7-2	TRBJ2-7	.	CASILSTREIYEQYF	TGTGCCAGCATCCTCAGTACCAGGGAAATCTACGAGCAGTACTTC